This TCR beta chain is drawn from a study of CD8 T cells in ankylosing spondylitis. General study results and limits: It appeared that ankylosing spondylitis blood was characterized by a TCR beta motif of several highly homologous variants. Significant enrichment of disease-linked clones was reported in matched ankylosing spondylitis synovial fluid. Disease-associated clonotypes exhibited CD8+ identity and were relatively infrequent in peripheral blood.

TCRdb re-analysed the 5' RACE reads in MiXCR, keeping a single row per CDR3 protein. This sample has roughly 450,000 distinct CDR3 sequences; roughly 27% occur once, and the top ten carry 0.89%. Germline V gene sequence: CDR1 SGHRS, CDR2 YFSETQ. CDR3 length: 14 residues. Trimming removed 4 bases from V and 10 bases from J; junction bases left unmatched: 8. Only a few counts were recorded for this clonotype. Its antigen is not known. Sequencing was done on a sample of blood, either unsorted or a sorted T cell fraction (not recorded which). This chain uses TRBV5-1 with TRBJ1-6; 7 bases map to TRBD1. The origin of this receptor is a male donor with ankylosing spondylitis. CDR3 in amino acids: CASSPNRGDSPLHF. CDR3 nucleotides: TGCGCCAGCAGCCCCAACAGGGGAGACTCACCCCTCCACTTT.